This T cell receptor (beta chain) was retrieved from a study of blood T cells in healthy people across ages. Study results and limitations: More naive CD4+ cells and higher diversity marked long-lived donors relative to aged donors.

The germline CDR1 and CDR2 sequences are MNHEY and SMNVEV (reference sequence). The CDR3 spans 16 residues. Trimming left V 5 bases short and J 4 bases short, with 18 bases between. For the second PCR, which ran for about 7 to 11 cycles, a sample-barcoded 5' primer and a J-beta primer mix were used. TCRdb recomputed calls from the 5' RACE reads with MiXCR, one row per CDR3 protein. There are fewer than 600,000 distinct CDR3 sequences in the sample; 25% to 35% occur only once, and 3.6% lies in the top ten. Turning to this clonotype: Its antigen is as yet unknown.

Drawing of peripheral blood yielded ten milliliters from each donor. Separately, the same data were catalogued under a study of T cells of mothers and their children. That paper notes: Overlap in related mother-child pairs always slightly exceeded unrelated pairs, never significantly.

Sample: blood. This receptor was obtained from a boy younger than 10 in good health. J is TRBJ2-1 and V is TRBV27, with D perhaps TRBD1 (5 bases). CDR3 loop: CASSPEAGMGYNEQFF. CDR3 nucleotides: TGTGCCAGCAGTCCAGAAGCAGGGATGGGGTACAATGAGCAGTTCTTC.